This TCR beta chain was documented in a study of cytomegalovirus exposure and HLA in healthy donors. Study details: Out of 150 million to 200 million T cells, an earlier analysis found more than 95 million unique TCR beta sequences in total. Points from the study as a whole: The likely explanation for a cluster of highly shared sequence variants was sequencing artifact. Common viral pathogens seemed, in a later analysis, to connect with several of the most significant clusters. Reportedly, HLA-A and HLA-B alleles of most subjects were accurately predicted from TCR beta.

The CDR3 has 15 residues. Trimming left V 0 bases short and J 0 bases short, with 7 bases between. The germline CDR1 and CDR2 sequences are SGHRS and YFSETQ. Turning to this clone: Its specificity is not known. Other DNA sequences within the sample encode an identical CDR3.

The PCR made use of 60 Vbeta and 13 Jbeta primers. Sequencing was performed with immunoSEQ multiplex PCR; in TCRdb, only in-frame clones are kept and a portion is missing. The data show about 98,000 clones, more than 60% seen once. The chain recombines TRBV5-1 with TRBJ1-3; D remains ambiguous. The sequenced sample was PBMCs. The receptor was derived from a man aged 45-60 years in good health and CMV-seronegative. The CDR3 sequence is CASSLGSSSGNTIYF. The DNA for the CDR3 is TGCGCCAGCAGCTTGGGATCGAGCTCTGGAAACACCATATATTTT.